Shown below are 19 T cell receptor beta chains from a single sample sequenced in a study of shared clonotypes between healthy human individuals. Positive CCR7 selection of CD45RO-negative cells yielded the naive CD8 cells, and terminally differentiated effector memory CD45RA+ cells were excluded. TCRdb's copy holds only in-frame clones and misses some; the assay was immunoSEQ multiplex PCR. The sample yields around 650,000 clones, about 95% seen once. What was sequenced was naive CD8+ T cells sorted from blood. The source is a young woman in good health.

V is TRBV7-8 and J is TRBJ2-7; TRBD2 might be the D (6 bases). The V end lost 4 bases, the J end lost 7 bases, and 17 bases lay between the germline ends. There are 14 residues in the CDR3. CDR1 is SGHVS and CDR2 is FQNEAQ in the germline V gene. The CDR3 loop reads CASSSSERGGEQYF. In nucleotides, the CDR3 is TGTGCCAGCAGCTCCTCCGAGCGTGGGGGGGAGCAGTACTTC.

This chain uses TRBV27 with TRBJ2-5; possibly TRBD2 for D (6 bases). Judging by the DNA end, TRBJ2-7 fits better; the J call may be wrong. CDR3 length: 14 amino acids. The V gene's germline CDR1 is MNHEY and CDR2 SMNVEV (reference sequence). This chain's CDR3 is CASRYSGGGSEQYF. CDR3 nucleotide sequence: TGTGCCAGCAGATACTCCGGGGGAGGAAGCGAGCAGTACTTC.

The chain has TRBV25-1 and TRBJ1-1; perhaps TRBD1 as D (5 bases). The CDR3 length is 14 residues. V was pared by 1 base and J by 1 base, with 7 bases between. The germline CDR1 and CDR2 sequences are MGHDK and SYGVNS. CDR3: CASSELGQNTEAFF. The CDR3 DNA is TGTGCCAGCAGTGAATTGGGGCAGAACACTGAAGCTTTCTTT.

This clone was observed once. The chain has TRBV5-6 and TRBJ1-3; TRBD1 aligns across 9 bases. This CDR3 comprises 14 residues. Trimming took 6 bases from V and 2 from J; bases not matched to a gene: 3. The germline V gene encodes CDR1 SGHDT and CDR2 YYEEEE. In DNA form, the CDR3 reads TGTGCCAGCACCACAGGGGGCACTGGAAACACCATATATTTT. Its translation: CASTTGGTGNTIYF.

The chain couples TRBV28 to TRBJ1-4, with no clear D. V lost 3 bases to trimming and J lost 3 bases, with 14 bases between them. Germline-derived CDR1 and CDR2 are MDHEN and SYDVKM. The CDR3 spans 16 residues. The CDR3 DNA reads TGTGCCAGCAGTTTTCGTCTTAAGGAGCCTAATGAAAAACTGTTTTTT. Its translation is CASSFRLKEPNEKLFF.

The chain uses TRBV2 and TRBJ2-7, with D perhaps TRBD1 (5 bases). The CDR3 has 15 amino acids. Trimming removed 4 bases from V and 0 bases from J, with 13 bases in between. Germline CDR1 SNHLY, CDR2 FYNNEI. CDR3 region: CASSAPSRGSYEQYF. The CDR3 nucleotides read TGTGCCAGCAGTGCCCCTTCTAGGGGCTCCTACGAGCAGTACTTC.

The sample holds one count of this clone. The chain couples TRBV6-5 to TRBJ1-1, with 7 nucleotides matching TRBD1. Germline V lookup: CDR1 MNHEY, CDR2 SVGAGI. The CDR3 has 15 residues. J was trimmed by 0 bases and V by 5 bases; bases with no gene match: 6. The CDR3 here is CASSHTTGLNTEAFF. The CDR3 DNA follows: TGTGCCAGCAGTCATACGACAGGGCTGAACACTGAAGCTTTCTTT.

Note on this clone: Other DNA sequences in this specimen translate into the identical CDR3. V and J are TRBV27 and TRBJ1-5, with D unresolved. The germline gives CDR1 MNHEY, CDR2 SMNVEV (reference sequence). The CDR3 sequence is 14 residues long. Trimming shortened V by 2 bases and J by 1 base, and 6 bases separated the two germline ends. CDR3 coding DNA: TGTGCCAGCAGTTTACGCGGGAGCAATCAGCCCCAGCATTTT. It codes for CASSLRGSNQPQHF.

This chain uses TRBV7-6 with TRBJ2-7; no reliable D call. Germline CDR1 SGHVS, CDR2 FNYEAQ. The CDR3 covers 13 residues. Trimming took 5 bases from V and 6 from J, leaving 14 bases between them. In nucleotides, the CDR3 is TGTGCCAGCAGCCCGGAGTTGGGTCGCGAGCAGTACTTC. Translated, it gives CASSPELGREQYF.

Here the CDR3 DNA reads TGTGCCACCAAGGGACAGGGGGGAGGCTATGGCTACACCTTC. This encodes CATKGQGGGYGYTF. The chain uses TRBV6-1 and TRBJ1-2; 11 bases are shared with TRBD1. The junction had 8 bases not matched to a gene; V was cut back by 10 bases and J by 4 bases. Germline values: CDR1 MNHNS, CDR2 SASEGT. The CDR3 is 14 residues long.

This clone showed up just once. The chain employs TRBV27 and TRBJ2-2; possible D gene TRBD2, 6 bases. Germline V gene lookup returns CDR1 MNHEY and CDR2 SMNVEV (reference sequence). The CDR3 runs 12 residues. The V and J ends lost 7 bases and 7 bases respectively, with 10 bases between them. CDR3 nucleotide sequence: TGTGCCAGCACCTGGAGGGGCGGGGAGCTGTTTTTT. It yields the protein CASTWRGGELFF.

V gene TRBV30 combines with J gene TRBJ1-1; no clear D. The CDR3 consists of 12 residues. Germline V CDR1 and CDR2: GTSNPN, SVGIG (reference sequence). The ends were cut back, 5 bases at V and 0 bases at J, with 7 bases in the middle. Here the CDR3 DNA reads TGTGCCTGGGACATAATGAACACTGAAGCTTTCTTT. Protein product: CAWDIMNTEAFF.

This chain links TRBV20-1 with TRBJ2-3, with D uncertain. V dropped 6 bases and J dropped 6 bases, with 10 bases sitting between them. This CDR3 region has 11 residues. CDR1 is DFQATT, CDR2 SNEGSKA, per germline (reference sequence). The CDR3 coding sequence is TGCAGTGCGGAAGGGCCGGATACGCAGTATTTT. Translated, it gives CSAEGPDTQYF.

V is TRBV6-5 and J is TRBJ1-3; 9 bases fit TRBD1. CDR3 length: 16 residues. The germline CDR1 and CDR2 sequences are MNHEY and SVGAGI. The ends lost 4 bases at V and 3 bases at J; junction bases unmatched: 7. CDR3 residues: CASSSRDRVDGNTIYF. CDR3 DNA sequence: TGTGCCAGCAGTTCCCGGGACAGGGTTGATGGAAACACCATATATTTT.

This rearrangement joins TRBV21-1 to TRBJ2-7. TRBV21-1 constitutes a pseudogene. CDR3 size: 19 residues. CDR3 region: CASSKEAGGRLADTYEQYF. Written as DNA, the CDR3 is TGTGCCAGCAGCAAAGAGGCAGGGGGACGACTAGCTGATACCTACGAGCAGTACTTC.

The gene calls are TRBV28 and TRBJ2-1; D might be TRBD2 (5 bases). Trimming cost V 3 bases and J 3 bases, with 12 bases left between them. Germline V gives CDR1 MDHEN, CDR2 SYDVKM. This CDR3 spans 15 amino acids. CDR3 nucleotides: TGTGCCAGCAGTTTTGGAAGCGGAAACTACAATGAGCAGTTCTTC. Translation: CASSFGSGNYNEQFF.

The chain has TRBV19 and TRBJ1-5; 7 positions agree with TRBD1. J was trimmed by 5 bases and V by 1 base; bases with no gene match: 2. Germline lookup yields CDR1 LNHDA and CDR2 SQIVND (reference sequence). This CDR3 contains 14 residues. For the CDR3, the DNA is TGTGCCAGTAGTATAGGGACAGGCCATCAGCCCCAGCATTTT. It encodes CASSIGTGHQPQHF.

The genes are TRBV7-3 and TRBJ2-7; D unclear. CDR3 length: 13 residues. Germline V gene data show CDR1 as SGHTA and CDR2 as FQGTGA. The V end lost 5 bases, the J end lost 3 bases, and 11 bases lay between the germline ends. Here the CDR3 DNA reads TGTGCCAGCAGCCTTGGGCCTATCTACGAGCAGTACTTC. Its protein product is CASSLGPIYEQYF.

A note on this clone: The same CDR3 also results from other DNA sequences found in this sample. The chain recombines TRBV30 with TRBJ1-1, with D unresolved. The length of the CDR3 is 13 residues. Trimming took 0 bases from V and 3 from J, leaving 8 bases between them. Germline-derived CDR1 and CDR2 are GTSNPN and SVGIG (reference sequence). CDR3 in amino acids: CAWSVGGDTEAFF. CDR3 coding DNA: TGTGCCTGGAGTGTAGGTGGAGACACTGAAGCTTTCTTT.